These 5 T cell receptor beta chains came from one sample sequenced in a study of CD8+ T cells in alopecia areata. cDNA serving as the sequencing template came from extracted, reverse transcribed RNA. Using immunoSEQ multiplex PCR, the repertoire was profiled, and TCRdb retains in-frame clones only, with some absent. The sample has 200,000 to 250,000 clones, roughly 44% seen once. Treatment of the sample: oral pan-JAK inhibitor, 5-10 mg twice daily. The sample in question was CD4+ T cells sorted from blood, obtained around week 37, from a patient treated with tofacitinib. The receptor set was obtained from a human donor with alopecia areata.

The gene calls are TRBV2 and TRBJ1-1, with a weak D call TRBD1 (5 bases). Looked up from germline, CDR1 is SNHLY and CDR2 is FYNNEI. CDR3 length: 13 amino acids. V was shortened by 10 bases and J by 4 bases, with 16 bases between the two germline ends. The CDR3 DNA reads as TGTGCCACAGCTAGGCAGGGTCTCACTGAAGCTTTCTTT. Its protein product is CATARQGLTEAFF. Variable domain in full (rest from reference TRBV2 and TRBJ1-1): EPEVTQTPSHQVTQMGQEVILRCVPISNHLYFYWYRQILGQKVEFLVSFYNNEISEKSEIFDDQFSVERPDGSNFTLKIRSTKLEDSAMYFCATARQGLTEAFFGQGTRLTVV.

This chain links TRBV14 with TRBJ2-5; D gene uncertain. Germline V gives CDR1 SGHDN, CDR2 FVKESK. V lost 2 bases, J lost 6 bases, and 7 bases lay in between. This CDR3 is built from 12 residues. The CDR3 DNA reads TGTGCCAGCAGCCAAACGTGGAAGACCCAGTACTTC. This gives the protein CASSQTWKTQYF.

This clone was counted a few times. The same CDR3 is also encoded by other DNA sequences in this sample. This rearrangement joins TRBV29-1 to TRBJ1-4; the D gene is possibly TRBD1 (5 bases). The CDR3 covers 12 residues. The germline V and J ends were trimmed by 6 bases and 5 bases, with 10 bases remaining between them. Germline loops: CDR1 SQVTM, CDR2 ANQGSEA. In nucleotides, the CDR3 is TGCAGCGTACGGGACGGCAATGAAAAACTGTTTTTT. Its translation is CSVRDGNEKLFF.

This clone occurred a few times. This chain links TRBV7-9 with TRBJ2-7, with D possibly TRBD1 on 5 matching bases. The germline V gene encodes CDR1 SEHNR and CDR2 FQNEAQ (reference sequence). This CDR3 spans 14 amino acids. Trimming left V 1 base short and J 7 bases short, with 14 bases between. CDR3 loop: CASSLVSGIREQYF. As DNA, the CDR3 is TGTGCCAGCAGCTTAGTATCAGGGATCAGGGAGCAGTACTTC.

The rearrangement links TRBV30 to TRBJ1-1; the D gene is possibly TRBD1 (6 bases). The CDR3 runs to 12 residues. Deletions cut 0 bases from V and 5 bases from J, with 7 bases between. Germline-derived CDR1 and CDR2 are GTSNPN and SVGIG (reference sequence). CDR3 DNA sequence: TGTGCCTGGAGTGTACAGGGAACTGAAGCTTTCTTT. This gives the protein CAWSVQGTEAFF.